The 28 T cell receptor beta chains below all came from one sample that was sequenced in a study of blood T cell repertoires in COVID-19. Measured with immunoSEQ multiplex PCR; TCRdb has only the in-frame clones, and not every one. This table has about 52,000 clones, over 75% appearing once. Sequenced: peripheral blood. These receptors all stem from a man aged 65 to 85 with active COVID-19.

This clone was found once. The CDR3 loop reads CATTGTNSYEQYF. The CDR3 DNA is TGTGCCACCACCGGGACAAACTCCTACGAGCAGTACTTC. The chain links TRBV7-9 to TRBJ2-7, with D perhaps matching TRBD1 (6 bases). Germline lookup yields CDR1 SEHNR and CDR2 FQNEAQ (reference sequence). Deletions cut 10 bases from V and 0 bases from J, with 13 bases between. CDR3 size: 13 residues.

V is TRBV6-1 and J is TRBJ1-5; tentatively, D is TRBD1 (5 bases). V was trimmed by 3 bases and J by 7 bases, leaving 10 bases between them. This CDR3 region has 13 residues. The germline gives CDR1 MNHNS, CDR2 SASEGT. The chain's CDR3 is CASSEAGLQPQHF. DNA for the CDR3: TGTGCCAGCAGTGAGGCAGGGTTACAGCCCCAGCATTTT.

The V and J genes are TRBV9 and TRBJ2-3; TRBD2 aligns across 7 bases. The CDR3 is 17 residues long. V shed 3 bases, J shed 2 bases, and the junction held 12 bases outside the gene matches. From germline, CDR1 is SGDLS and CDR2 YYNGEE. CDR3 region: CASSAGWGREATDTQYF. The CDR3, as DNA: TGTGCCAGCAGCGCGGGTTGGGGCCGGGAGGCCACAGATACGCAGTATTTT.

The chain recombines TRBV29-1 with TRBJ1-4; TRBD1 matches 7 bases. The germline CDR1 and CDR2 sequences are SQVTM and ANQGSEA. The length of the CDR3 is 15 residues. After removal of 6 bases from V and 0 bases from J, the junction contained 7 bases not matched to a gene. The CDR3 is CSVQQGSATNEKLFF. CDR3 DNA sequence: TGCAGCGTACAACAGGGGTCGGCAACTAATGAAAAACTGTTTTTT.

The chain uses TRBV11-1 and TRBJ1-1; 11 bases are shared with TRBD1. CDR3 length: 16 residues. CDR1 and CDR2 (germline): SGHAT, FQDESV (reference sequence). J lost 3 bases, V lost 4 bases, and 7 bases had no gene match. The CDR3 DNA is TGTGCCAGCAGCTCACACTTGGGACAGGGGGACACTGAAGCTTTCTTT. It encodes CASSSHLGQGDTEAFF. Looking up the rest from reference TRBV11-1 and TRBJ1-1 gives the full variable domain: EAEVAQSPRYKITEKSQAVAFWCDPISGHATLYWYRQILGQGPELLVQFQDESVVDDSQLPKDRFSAERLKGVDSTLKIQPAELGDSAMYLCASSSHLGQGDTEAFFGQGTRLTVV.

The chain joins TRBV29-1 to TRBJ2-3; 8 nucleotides agree with TRBD1. In germline, CDR1 is SQVTM, CDR2 ANQGSEA. The CDR3 sequence is 15 residues long. V lost 5 bases and J lost 2; bases outside the gene matches: 9. This chain's CDR3 is CSVRGDRRATDTQYF. The CDR3 nucleotides are TGCAGCGTTAGAGGGGACAGGAGGGCCACAGATACGCAGTATTTT.

The chain couples TRBV4-3 to TRBJ1-1; D perhaps matches TRBD1 (6 bases). Germline V gives CDR1 LGHNA, CDR2 YSLEER. Deletions cut 4 bases from V and 4 bases from J, with 13 bases between. This CDR3 spans 14 amino acids. The CDR3 is CASSPPGTTTEAFF. The CDR3 DNA reads TGCGCCAGCAGCCCCCCTGGGACAACCACTGAAGCTTTCTTT.

The chain is built from TRBV4-1 and TRBJ2-5, with a weak D call TRBD1 (7 bases). Germline V gives CDR1 MGHRA, CDR2 YSYEKL. This CDR3 region has 15 residues. The V and J ends lost 1 base and 4 bases respectively, with 13 bases between them. The CDR3 DNA follows: TGCGCCAGCAGCCAAGGTCAGGGGGGACGAGAGACCCAGTACTTC. Its translation: CASSQGQGGRETQYF.

The CDR3 protein is CSATGVYEQYF. As DNA, the CDR3 is TGCAGTGCTACCGGAGTATACGAGCAGTACTTC. The chain has TRBV20-1 and TRBJ2-7; D gene ambiguous. This CDR3 comprises 11 residues. Germline V gene data show CDR1 as DFQATT and CDR2 as SNEGSKA (reference sequence). Trimming removed 4 bases from V and 4 bases from J, with 8 bases in between.

This clone appeared a single time. CDR3 in amino acids: CASHPGQGYGTHQPQHF. CDR3 sequence (DNA): TGTGCCAGCCACCCCGGACAGGGATATGGGACTCATCAGCCCCAGCATTTT. This chain links TRBV27 with TRBJ1-5; the match to TRBD1 covers 8 bases. The J segment lost 5 bases and the V segment lost 8 bases, leaving 17 bases of the junction unmatched. CDR3 length: 17 residues. From germline, CDR1 is MNHEY and CDR2 SMNVEV (reference sequence).

This clone turned up a few times. The chain uses TRBV7-9 and TRBJ1-1; 8 bases are shared with TRBD1. Germline loops: CDR1 SEHNR, CDR2 FQNEAQ (reference sequence). The CDR3 contains 13 residues. J was trimmed by 7 bases and V by 5 bases; bases with no gene match: 6. Written as DNA, the CDR3 is TGTGCCAGCAGCCAGGGACAGGACCTTGAAGCTTTCTTT. It encodes CASSQGQDLEAFF.

The V and J genes are TRBV11-2 and TRBJ2-5; a weak D match, TRBD1 (6 bases). Germline assignment: CDR1 SGHAT and CDR2 FQNNGV. The CDR3 covers 13 residues. Trimming removed 3 bases at V and 4 bases at J, with 9 bases between. CDR3 DNA sequence: TGTGCCAGCAGCTTCACAGGGCGAGAGACCCAGTACTTC. Amino acids: CASSFTGRETQYF. The entire variable domain, with the rest obtained from reference TRBV11-2 and TRBJ2-5, is as follows: EAGVAQSPRYKIIEKRQSVAFWCNPISGHATLYWYQQILGQGPKLLIQFQNNGVVDDSQLPKDRFSAERLKGVDSTLKIQPAKLEDSAVYLCASSFTGRETQYFGPGTRLLVL.

This chain links TRBV20-1 with TRBJ2-1; no firm D call. The germline CDR1 and CDR2 sequences are DFQATT and SNEGSKA (reference sequence). V gave up 3 bases and J gave up 4 bases, with 13 bases separating them. CDR3 length equals 14 residues. This CDR3 is CSASPDLGYNEQFF. The DNA of the CDR3 is TGCAGTGCTAGTCCCGATCTCGGGTACAATGAGCAGTTCTTC.

The CDR3 sequence is CASRSAGGNTIYF. CDR3 nucleotides: TGTGCCAGCAGGTCCGCCGGGGGAAACACCATATATTTT. The J gene is TRBJ1-3, the V gene TRBV6-5; D remains unclear. The germline CDR1 and CDR2 sequences are MNHEY and SVGAGI. This CDR3 spans 13 amino acids. V gave up 6 bases and J gave up 4 bases, with 10 bases separating them.

V usage is TRBV5-6 and J usage is TRBJ1-4; tentatively, D is TRBD1 (6 bases). In germline, CDR1 is SGHDT, CDR2 YYEEEE. Trimming shortened V by 4 bases and J by 8 bases, and 18 bases separated the two germline ends. The CDR3 has 15 amino acids. CDR3 amino acids: CASSILGGRREKLFF. The CDR3, as DNA: TGTGCCAGCAGCATTCTGGGGGGGCGAAGGGAAAAACTGTTTTTT.

The chain uses TRBV6-2 or TRBV6-3 and TRBJ1-2; no clear D gene. V shed 5 bases and J shed 0 bases, with 16 bases lying between them. Germline CDR1 MNHEY, CDR2 SVGEGT. The CDR3 spans 16 residues. CDR3 residues: CASSPGGWAANYGYTF. CDR3 in DNA: TGTGCCAGCAGTCCCGGTGGATGGGCTGCTAACTATGGCTACACCTTC.

V is TRBV7-9 and J is TRBJ2-2; D might be TRBD1 (6 bases). Germline CDR1 SEHNR, CDR2 FQNEAQ (reference sequence). The ends were cut back, 4 bases at V and 0 bases at J, with 12 bases in the middle. This CDR3 has 16 amino acids. CDR3 nucleotide sequence: TGTGCCAGCAGCTCTACAGGGTCCCCGAACACCGGGGAGCTGTTTTTT. This codes for CASSSTGSPNTGELFF.

This clone showed up just once. The chain links TRBV3-1 (or the pseudogene TRBV3-2) to TRBJ1-2; D remains unclear. V was pared by 1 base and J by 8 bases, with 14 bases between. Germline values: CDR1 LGHDT, CDR2 YNNKEL (reference sequence). The CDR3 covers 14 residues. CDR3 region: CASSQGRESGGYTF. The CDR3 nucleotides are TGTGCCAGCAGCCAAGGCCGGGAATCTGGAGGCTACACCTTC.

The CDR3 bases are TGTGCCAGCAGCCATCCCTCAGGGGGAGCTAACTATGGCTACACCTTC. Encoded protein: CASSHPSGGANYGYTF. The genes are TRBV4-2 and TRBJ1-2; 7 nucleotides line up with TRBD1. Germline V gene lookup returns CDR1 LGHNA and CDR2 YNFKEQ. The CDR3 runs to 16 residues. Unmatched junction bases numbered 7, after V lost 3 bases and J lost 0 bases.

The table lists this clone with a count of one. CDR3 in amino acids: CASSWVAGGSETQYF. The CDR3 nucleotides read TGTGCCAGCAGCTGGGTAGCGGGGGGTTCAGAGACCCAGTACTTC. J is TRBJ2-5 and V is TRBV5-4, with 10 bases fitting TRBD2. Germline-derived CDR1 and CDR2 are SGHNT and YYREEE (reference sequence). The V gene end was trimmed by 3 bases and the J gene end by 4 bases; junction bases not matched to a gene: 6. The CDR3 is 15 amino acids.

The CDR3 bases are TGTGCCAGCAGCTTTCGGGGGACAGATACGCAGTATTTT. It encodes CASSFRGTDTQYF. This chain links TRBV7-2 with TRBJ2-3, with D tentatively TRBD2 (6 bases). The CDR3 covers 13 residues. Germline assignment: CDR1 SGHTA and CDR2 FQGNSA. With 3 bases removed from V and 3 bases from J, the gap between germline ends came to 7 bases.

This clone was recorded only once. This rearrangement joins TRBV29-1 to TRBJ2-7; D possibly corresponds to TRBD2 (6 bases). CDR1 and CDR2 from the germline V gene are SQVTM and ANQGSEA. The CDR3 spans 13 residues. V shed 0 bases and J shed 3 bases, with 9 bases lying between them. The CDR3 protein is CSVEEGRLYEQYF. CDR3 DNA sequence: TGCAGCGTTGAAGAGGGGAGGCTCTACGAGCAGTACTTC.

This chain links TRBV27 with TRBJ2-5, with 10 bases matching TRBD2. Germline CDR1 and CDR2: MNHEY and SMNVEV (reference sequence). The CDR3 is 15 amino acids. With V trimmed by 7 bases and J by 2 bases, 7 bases remained unmatched. CDR3: CASTPLAGEQETQYF. CDR3 DNA: TGTGCCAGCACTCCCCTAGCGGGGGAGCAAGAGACCCAGTACTTC.

This clone has just a few counts. The J gene is TRBJ1-5, the V gene TRBV30; D remains ambiguous. The CDR3 extends over 12 amino acids. V lost 5 bases to trimming and J lost 11 bases, with 16 bases between them. The germline V gene has CDR1 GTSNPN and CDR2 SVGIG (reference sequence). CDR3 nucleotide sequence: TGTGCCTGGGCCCTGGCAGGCTCGGCCCAGCATTTT. Its protein product is CAWALAGSAQHF.

This clone was picked up a small number of times. The rearrangement uses TRBV6-2 or TRBV6-3 and TRBJ1-1; D is unclear. The CDR3 loop spans 13 amino acids. Germline V gene sequence: CDR1 MNHEY, CDR2 SVGEGT. V lost 5 bases and J lost 3, with 10 bases in between. The CDR3, as DNA: TGTGCCAGCAGTGATCGACGGGACACTGAAGCTTTCTTT. Translated, it gives CASSDRRDTEAFF.

The rearrangement uses TRBV9 and TRBJ1-4; D is ambiguous. This CDR3 spans 14 amino acids. V gave up 0 bases and J gave up 2 bases, with 5 bases separating them. The germline CDR1 and CDR2 sequences are SGDLS and YYNGEE. The CDR3 region is CASSVGQTNEKLFF. The CDR3 DNA reads TGTGCCAGCAGCGTAGGCCAGACTAATGAAAAACTGTTTTTT.

V usage is TRBV7-9 and J usage is TRBJ2-2; the match to TRBD2 covers 9 bases. The junction had 8 bases not matched to a gene; V was cut back by 3 bases and J by 0 bases. CDR1 SEHNR and CDR2 FQNEAQ come from the germline V gene (reference sequence). The CDR3 consists of 18 residues. This CDR3 reads CASSLKFVAGANTGELFF. The CDR3 bases are TGTGCCAGCAGCTTGAAGTTTGTAGCGGGGGCGAACACCGGGGAGCTGTTTTTT.

The V gene is TRBV5-4, the J gene TRBJ1-1; D is possibly TRBD1 (5 bases). The V gene lost 5 bases and the J gene lost 4 bases, with 12 bases spanning the gap. Germline loops: CDR1 SGHNT, CDR2 YYREEE (reference sequence). The CDR3 has 13 residues. DNA of the CDR3: TGTGCCAGCAGGTCGGCCGGGGGCACTGAAGCTTTCTTT. Translated, it gives CASRSAGGTEAFF.